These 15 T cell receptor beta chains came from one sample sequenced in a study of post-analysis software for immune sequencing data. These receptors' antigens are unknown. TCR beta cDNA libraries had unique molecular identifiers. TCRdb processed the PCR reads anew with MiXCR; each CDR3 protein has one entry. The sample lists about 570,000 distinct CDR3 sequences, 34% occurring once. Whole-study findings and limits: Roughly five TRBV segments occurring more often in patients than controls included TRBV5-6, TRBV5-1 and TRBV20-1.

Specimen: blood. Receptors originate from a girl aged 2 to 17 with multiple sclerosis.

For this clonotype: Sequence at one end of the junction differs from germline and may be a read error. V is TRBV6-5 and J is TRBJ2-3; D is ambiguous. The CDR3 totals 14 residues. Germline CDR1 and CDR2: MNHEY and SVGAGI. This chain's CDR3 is CAGRKQSSTDTQYF. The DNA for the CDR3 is TGTGCCGGCAGGAAACAGTCGAGCACAGATACGCAGTATTTT.

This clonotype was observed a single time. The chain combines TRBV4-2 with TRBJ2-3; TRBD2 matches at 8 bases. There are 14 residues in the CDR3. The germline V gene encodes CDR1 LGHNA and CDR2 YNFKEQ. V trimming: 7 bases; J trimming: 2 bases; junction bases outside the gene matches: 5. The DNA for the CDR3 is TGTGCCAGCACCGGGGGGGGGAACACAGATACGCAGTATTTT. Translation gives CASTGGGNTDTQYF.

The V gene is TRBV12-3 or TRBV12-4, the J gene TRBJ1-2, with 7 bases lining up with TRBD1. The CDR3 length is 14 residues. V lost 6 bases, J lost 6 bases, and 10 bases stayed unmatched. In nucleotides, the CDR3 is TGTGCCAGCAGCAAAAACACAGGGGTTCATGGCTACACCTTC. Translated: CASSKNTGVHGYTF.

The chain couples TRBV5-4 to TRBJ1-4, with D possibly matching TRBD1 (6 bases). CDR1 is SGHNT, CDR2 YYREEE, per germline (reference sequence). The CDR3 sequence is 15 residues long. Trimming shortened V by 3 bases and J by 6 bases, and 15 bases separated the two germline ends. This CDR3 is CASSSAGADYEKLFF. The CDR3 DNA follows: TGTGCCAGCAGCTCCGCGGGGGCGGATTATGAAAAACTGTTTTTT.

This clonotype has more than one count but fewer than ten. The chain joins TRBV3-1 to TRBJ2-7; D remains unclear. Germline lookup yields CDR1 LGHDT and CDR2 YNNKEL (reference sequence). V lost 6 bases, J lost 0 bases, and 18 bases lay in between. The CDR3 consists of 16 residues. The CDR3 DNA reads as TGTGCCAGCAGACCACGTATAGGTGCCAACTCCTACGAGCAGTACTTC. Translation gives CASRPRIGANSYEQYF.

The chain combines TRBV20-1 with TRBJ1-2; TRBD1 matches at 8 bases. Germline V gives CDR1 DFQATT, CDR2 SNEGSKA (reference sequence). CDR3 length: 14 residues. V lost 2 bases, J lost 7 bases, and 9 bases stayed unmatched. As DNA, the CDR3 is TGCAGTGCTAGATGGCGGCAGGGGGCGCGTGGCTACACCTTC. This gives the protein CSARWRQGARGYTF.

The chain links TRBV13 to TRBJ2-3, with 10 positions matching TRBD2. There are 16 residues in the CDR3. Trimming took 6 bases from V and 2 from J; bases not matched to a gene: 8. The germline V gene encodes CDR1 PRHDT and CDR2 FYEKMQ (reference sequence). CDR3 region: CASSQKLAGTTDTQYF. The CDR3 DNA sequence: TGTGCCAGCAGTCAAAAACTAGCGGGGACCACAGATACGCAGTATTTT.

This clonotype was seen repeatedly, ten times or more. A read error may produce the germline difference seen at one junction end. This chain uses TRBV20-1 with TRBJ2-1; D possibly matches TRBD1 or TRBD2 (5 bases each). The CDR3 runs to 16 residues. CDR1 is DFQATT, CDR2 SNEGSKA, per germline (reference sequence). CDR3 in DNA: TGCAGTGCTAGAGATCCTGACGGGGCAACCTATAATGAGCAGTTCTTC. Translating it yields CSARDPDGATYNEQFF.

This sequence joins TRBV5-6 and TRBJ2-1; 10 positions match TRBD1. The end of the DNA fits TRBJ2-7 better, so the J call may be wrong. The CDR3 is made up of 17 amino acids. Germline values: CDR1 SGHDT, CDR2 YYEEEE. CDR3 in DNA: TGTGCCAGCAGCTATGACAGGGGGCCCAGATCCTACAATGAGCAGTACTTC. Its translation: CASSYDRGPRSYNEQYF.

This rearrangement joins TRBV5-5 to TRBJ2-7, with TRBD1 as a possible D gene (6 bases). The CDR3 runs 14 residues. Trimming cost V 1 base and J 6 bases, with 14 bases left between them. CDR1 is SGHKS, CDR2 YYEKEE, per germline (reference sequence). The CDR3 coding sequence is TGTGCCAGCAGCTTGATACAGGGATGGGGCGAGCAGTACTTC. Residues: CASSLIQGWGEQYF.

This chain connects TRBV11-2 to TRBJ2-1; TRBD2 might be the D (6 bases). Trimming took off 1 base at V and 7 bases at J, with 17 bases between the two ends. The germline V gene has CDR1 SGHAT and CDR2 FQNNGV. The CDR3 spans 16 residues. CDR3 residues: CASSLVLPGGGNEQFF. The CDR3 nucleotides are TGTGCCAGCAGCTTAGTCTTGCCCGGGGGAGGTAATGAGCAGTTCTTC.

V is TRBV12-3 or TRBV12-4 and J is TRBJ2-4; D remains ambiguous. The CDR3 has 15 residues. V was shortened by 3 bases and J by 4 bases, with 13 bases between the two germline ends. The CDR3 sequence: CASSFGRLGKNIQYF. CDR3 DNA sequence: TGTGCCAGCAGTTTCGGCAGGCTAGGGAAAAACATTCAGTACTTC.

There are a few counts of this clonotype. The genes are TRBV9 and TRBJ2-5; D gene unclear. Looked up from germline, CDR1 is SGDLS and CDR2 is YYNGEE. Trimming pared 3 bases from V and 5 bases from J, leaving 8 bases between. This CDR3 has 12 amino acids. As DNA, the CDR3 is TGTGCCAGCAGCGGGGTGTTGGAGACCCAGTACTTC. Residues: CASSGVLETQYF. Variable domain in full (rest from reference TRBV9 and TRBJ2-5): DSGVTQTPKHLITATGQRVTLRCSPRSGDLSVYWYQQSLDQGLQFLIQYYNGEERAKGNILERFSAQQFPDLHSELNLSSLELGDSALYFCASSGVLETQYFGPGTRLLVL.

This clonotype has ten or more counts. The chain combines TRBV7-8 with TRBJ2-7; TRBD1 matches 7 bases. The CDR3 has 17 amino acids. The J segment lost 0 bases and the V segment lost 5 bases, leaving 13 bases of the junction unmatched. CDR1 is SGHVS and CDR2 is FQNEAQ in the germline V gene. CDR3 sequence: CASSRGTAQINSYEQYF. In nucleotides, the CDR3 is TGTGCCAGCAGCCGTGGGACAGCCCAGATTAACTCCTACGAGCAGTACTTC.

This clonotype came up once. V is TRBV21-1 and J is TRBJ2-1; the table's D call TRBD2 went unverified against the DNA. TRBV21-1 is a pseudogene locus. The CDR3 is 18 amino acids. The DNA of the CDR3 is TGTGCCAGCAGCAAAGGGTGCGGGTTGAGCGGGGGGCGCAATGAGCAGTTCTTC. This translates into CASSKGCGLSGGRNEQFF.